The table lists the clone carrying this TCR beta chain with a count of one. With V trimmed by 5 bases and J by 10 bases, 9 bases remained unmatched. The CDR3 sequence is 13 residues long. CDR1 is SGHKS and CDR2 is YYEKEE in the germline V gene (reference sequence). The data belong to a study of long-term antiretroviral therapy in people with HIV. The authors ran the immunoSEQ assay, v3.0, at survey level. Libraries were prepared by immunoSEQ multiplex PCR; TCRdb keeps only in-frame clonotypes and omits some of them. The table records 35,000 or so clones, 75% to 90% of them present only once. The sample here was unsorted PBMCs, taken 2.2 years after starting antiretroviral therapy. This chain joins TRBV5-5 and TRBJ2-1; 7 bases map to TRBD1. This sequence originates from a young man with HIV. For the CDR3, the DNA is TGTGCCAGCAGTTTTACAGGGGACCGCGAGCAGTTCTTC. This gives the protein CASSFTGDREQFF.